This T cell receptor beta chain comes out of a study of T-cell memory formation after mild COVID-19. In this sample, this clonotype turned up a few times. Its antigen is not known. This CDR3 is built from 12 residues. Points from the study as a whole: Balance between CD4 and CD8 was seen in clones contracting day 15 to 85, and a CD4+ lean was seen in later expanders.

TCRdb ran MiXCR on the 5' RACE reads and lists one entry per CDR3 protein. This sample has some 260,000 distinct CDR3 sequences, with less than 20% found just once. The specimen sequenced was PBMCs or a T cell subset sorted from them (not recorded which). The TCR comes from a man aged 18 to 30 who had mild COVID-19 (a few samples of this study predate the infection). Cell type and time point are not known. The chain couples TRBV12-3 or TRBV12-4 to TRBJ2-5; 7 positions match TRBD2. The CDR3 here is CASGGDLETQYF. The CDR3 DNA sequence: TGTGCTTCGGGGGGTGATTTAGAGACCCAGTACTTC.